The next 8 T cell receptor beta chains were all read from a single sample in a study of blood T cell repertoires in COVID-19. Sequencing was performed with immunoSEQ multiplex PCR; in TCRdb, only in-frame clones are kept and a portion is missing. This table holds some 160,000 clones, around 82% found once. Sequenced: peripheral blood. The receptors originated from a woman in her 70s who had recovered from COVID-19.

This clone has only one observation. V and J are TRBV21-1 and TRBJ1-1; TRBD1, the table's D call, was not compared with the DNA. TRBV21-1 constitutes a pseudogene. The CDR3 runs 15 residues. The CDR3 is CASSSRGSWGTEAFF. The DNA for the CDR3 is TGTGCCAGCAGCAGCAGGGGCAGCTGGGGCACTGAAGCTTTCTTT.

The chain combines TRBV3-1 (or the pseudogene TRBV3-2) with TRBJ1-5, with D hard to call. The V gene lost 1 base and the J gene lost 6 bases, with 13 bases spanning the gap. Germline loops: CDR1 LGHDT, CDR2 YNNKEL (reference sequence). The CDR3 runs 15 residues. CDR3 in amino acids: CASSQAAGLSQPQHF. The DNA of the CDR3 is TGTGCCAGCAGCCAAGCGGCAGGTCTAAGTCAGCCCCAGCATTTT.

The chain uses TRBV11-3 and TRBJ1-1; 7 bases fit TRBD1. This CDR3 has 15 amino acids. V lost 5 bases, J lost 5 bases, and 11 bases stayed unmatched. Germline V gene data show CDR1 as SGHNT and CDR2 as YENEEA. CDR3 in DNA: TGTGCCAGCAGCCTAGGGGGCACCCCGGATACTGAAGCTTTCTTT. It codes for CASSLGGTPDTEAFF.

This clone was counted once. The genes are TRBV9 and TRBJ2-2, with 7 positions matching TRBD2. The CDR3 is 14 residues long. The germline V gene encodes CDR1 SGDLS and CDR2 YYNGEE. The junction had 8 bases not matched to a gene; V was cut back by 5 bases and J by 7 bases. CDR3 residues: CASSAAGAVGELFF. In DNA form, the CDR3 reads TGTGCCAGCAGTGCCGCGGGAGCGGTCGGGGAGCTGTTTTTT.

V usage is TRBV28 and J usage is TRBJ1-1, with a weak D call TRBD1 (6 bases). V lost 8 bases and J lost 5, with 21 bases in between. The CDR3 has 15 residues. CDR1 is MDHEN, CDR2 SYDVKM, per germline. The CDR3 loop is CASETPRQGWTEAFF. The CDR3 bases are TGTGCCAGCGAAACCCCGCGGCAGGGGTGGACTGAAGCTTTCTTT.

This chain links TRBV10-3 with TRBJ1-5; 9 bases are a match to TRBD1. V was pared by 3 bases and J by 6 bases, with 6 bases of the junction left unmatched. The V gene's germline CDR1 is ENHRY and CDR2 SYGVKD. CDR3 size: 15 residues. The DNA for the CDR3 is TGTGCCATCAGTGACCTGGGACAGGGAGGTCAGCCCCAGCATTTT. Protein: CAISDLGQGGQPQHF.

V usage is TRBV10-3 and J usage is TRBJ2-5; 7 positions match TRBD2. CDR3 length: 13 residues. Germline assignment: CDR1 ENHRY and CDR2 SYGVKD. The J segment lost 7 bases and the V segment lost 6 bases, leaving 8 bases of the junction unmatched. The CDR3 nucleotides read TGTGCCATCAGGGGGGAGGGGATCGGGACCCAGTACTTC. Protein: CAIRGEGIGTQYF.

This rearrangement joins TRBV2 to TRBJ2-5, with 9 bases fitting TRBD1. Germline V lookup: CDR1 SNHLY, CDR2 FYNNEI. The CDR3 is made up of 16 amino acids. J was trimmed by 2 bases and V by 3 bases; bases with no gene match: 7. The CDR3 DNA sequence: TGTGCCAGCAGTGACCGGACAGGGGATGGGCAAGAGACCCAGTACTTC. As protein: CASSDRTGDGQETQYF.